This T cell receptor beta chain was profiled in a study of CD8 T cells in ankylosing spondylitis. Quantitative 5'-RACE with molecular barcodes produced the TCR beta libraries. TCRdb reprocessed the 5' RACE reads with MiXCR, giving one entry per CDR3 protein. The sample holds about 480,000 distinct CDR3 sequences, about 15% seen once. The CDR3 is 16 residues long. Germline CDR1 is MNHEY and CDR2 is SVGAGI. The V end was cut by 3 bases, the J end by 2 bases, with 14 bases between. Overall study findings and caveats: Among TCR beta sequences, a motif of under 10 highly homologous variants appeared characteristic of ankylosing spondylitis blood.

Comment on this clonotype: No antigen is known for it.

This receptor was obtained from a male donor with ankylosing spondylitis. The source material was blood, either unsorted or a sorted T cell fraction (not recorded which). The V call is TRBV6-5, the J call TRBJ1-5, with a tentative D call TRBD1 (5 bases). CDR3 protein: CASSYKLLGGNQPQHF. The CDR3 coding sequence is TGTGCCAGCAGTTATAAGTTACTGGGGGGCAATCAGCCCCAGCATTTT.